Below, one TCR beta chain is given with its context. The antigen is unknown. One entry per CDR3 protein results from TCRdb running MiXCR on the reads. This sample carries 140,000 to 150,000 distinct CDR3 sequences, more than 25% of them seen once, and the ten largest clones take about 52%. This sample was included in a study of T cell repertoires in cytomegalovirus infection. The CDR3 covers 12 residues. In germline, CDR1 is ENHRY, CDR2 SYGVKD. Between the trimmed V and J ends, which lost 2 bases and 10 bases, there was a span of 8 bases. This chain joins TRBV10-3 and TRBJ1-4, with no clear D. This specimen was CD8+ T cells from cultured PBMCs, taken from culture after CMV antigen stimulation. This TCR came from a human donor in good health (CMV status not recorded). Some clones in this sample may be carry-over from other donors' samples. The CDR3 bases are TGTGCCATCAGTGAGGAGGGTTCAAAACTGTTTTTT. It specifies CAISEEGSKLFF.